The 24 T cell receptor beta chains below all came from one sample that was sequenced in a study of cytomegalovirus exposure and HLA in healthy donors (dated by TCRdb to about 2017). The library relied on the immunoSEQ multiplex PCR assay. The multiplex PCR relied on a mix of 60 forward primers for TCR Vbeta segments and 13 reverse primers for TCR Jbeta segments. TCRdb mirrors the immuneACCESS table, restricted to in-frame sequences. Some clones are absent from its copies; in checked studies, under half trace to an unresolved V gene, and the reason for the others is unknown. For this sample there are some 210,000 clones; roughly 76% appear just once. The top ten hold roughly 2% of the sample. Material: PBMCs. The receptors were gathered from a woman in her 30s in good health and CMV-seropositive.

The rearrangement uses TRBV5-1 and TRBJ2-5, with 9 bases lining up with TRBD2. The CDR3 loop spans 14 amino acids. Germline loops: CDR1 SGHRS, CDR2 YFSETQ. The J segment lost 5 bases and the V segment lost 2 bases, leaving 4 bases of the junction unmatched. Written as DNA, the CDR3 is TGCGCCAGCAGCTTAGCGGGGGGCGGGGAGACCCAGTACTTC. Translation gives CASSLAGGGETQYF.

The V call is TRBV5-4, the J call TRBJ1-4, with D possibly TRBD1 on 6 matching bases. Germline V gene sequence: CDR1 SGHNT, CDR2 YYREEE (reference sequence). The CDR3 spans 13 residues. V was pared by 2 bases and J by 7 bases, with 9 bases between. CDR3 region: CASSLQGSEKLFF. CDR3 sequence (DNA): TGTGCCAGCAGCTTACAGGGAAGTGAAAAACTGTTTTTT.

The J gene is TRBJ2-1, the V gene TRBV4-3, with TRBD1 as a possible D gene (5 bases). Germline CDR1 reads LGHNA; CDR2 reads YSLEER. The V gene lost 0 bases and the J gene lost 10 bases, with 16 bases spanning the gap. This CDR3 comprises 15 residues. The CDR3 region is CASSQERTRVSEQFF. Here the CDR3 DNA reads TGCGCCAGCAGCCAAGAAAGGACACGGGTTTCGGAGCAGTTCTTC.

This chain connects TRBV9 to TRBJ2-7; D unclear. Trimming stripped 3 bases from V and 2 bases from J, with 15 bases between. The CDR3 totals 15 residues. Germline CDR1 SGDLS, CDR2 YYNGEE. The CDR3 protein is CASSAFPGIPYEQYF. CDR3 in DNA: TGTGCCAGCAGCGCATTCCCAGGAATCCCCTACGAGCAGTACTTC.

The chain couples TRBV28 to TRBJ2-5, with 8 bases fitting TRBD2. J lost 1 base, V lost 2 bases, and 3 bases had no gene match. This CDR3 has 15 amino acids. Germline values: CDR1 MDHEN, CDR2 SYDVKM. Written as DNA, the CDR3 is TGTGCCAGCAGTTTAGCGGGGGGCCCCCAAGAGACCCAGTACTTC. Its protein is CASSLAGGPQETQYF.

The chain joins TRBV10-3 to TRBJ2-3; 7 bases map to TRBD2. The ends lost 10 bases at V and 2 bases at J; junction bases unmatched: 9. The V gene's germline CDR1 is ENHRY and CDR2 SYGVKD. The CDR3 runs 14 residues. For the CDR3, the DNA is TGTGCCAGCACCGGGACTACCTACACAGATACGCAGTATTTT. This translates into CASTGTTYTDTQYF.

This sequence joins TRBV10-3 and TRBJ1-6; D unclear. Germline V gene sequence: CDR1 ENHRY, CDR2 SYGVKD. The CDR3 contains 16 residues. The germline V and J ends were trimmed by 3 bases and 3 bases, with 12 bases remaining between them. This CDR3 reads CAISDSQVIYNSPLHF. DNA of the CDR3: TGTGCCATCAGTGATTCGCAGGTGATCTATAATTCACCCCTCCACTTT.

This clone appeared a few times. CDR3 amino acids: CASSQVTGPTYEQYF. The DNA of the CDR3 is TGCGCCAGCAGCCAAGTCACAGGGCCTACCTACGAGCAGTACTTC. The chain carries TRBV4-3 and TRBJ2-7, with D perhaps TRBD1 (6 bases). This CDR3 is built from 15 residues. V was cut by 1 base and J by 2 bases, with 12 bases left in between. In germline, CDR1 is LGHNA, CDR2 YSLEER.

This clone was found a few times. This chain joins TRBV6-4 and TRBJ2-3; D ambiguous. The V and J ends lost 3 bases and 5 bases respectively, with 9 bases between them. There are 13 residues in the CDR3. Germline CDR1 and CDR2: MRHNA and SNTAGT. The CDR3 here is CASSEKAEDTQYF. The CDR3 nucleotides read TGTGCCAGCAGTGAAAAGGCGGAAGATACGCAGTATTTT.

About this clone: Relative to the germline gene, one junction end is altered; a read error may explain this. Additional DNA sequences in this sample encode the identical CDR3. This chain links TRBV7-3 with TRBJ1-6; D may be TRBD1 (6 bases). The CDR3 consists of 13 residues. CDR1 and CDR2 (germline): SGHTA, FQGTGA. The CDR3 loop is CASSLGGDSPLHF. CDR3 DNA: TGTGCCAGCAGCCTAGGGGGTGATTCCCCCCTCCACTTT.

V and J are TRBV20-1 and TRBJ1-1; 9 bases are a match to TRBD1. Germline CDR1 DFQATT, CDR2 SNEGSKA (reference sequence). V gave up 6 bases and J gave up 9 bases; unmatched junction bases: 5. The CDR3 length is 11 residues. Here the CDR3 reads CSAGGQGQAFF. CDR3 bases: TGCAGTGCGGGAGGACAGGGGCAAGCTTTCTTT.

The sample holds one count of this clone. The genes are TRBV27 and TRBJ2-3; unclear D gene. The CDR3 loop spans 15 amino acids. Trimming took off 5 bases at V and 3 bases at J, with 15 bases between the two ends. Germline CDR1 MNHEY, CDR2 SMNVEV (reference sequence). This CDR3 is CASSPQQIQTDTQYF. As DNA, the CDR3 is TGTGCCAGCAGTCCCCAACAGATTCAAACAGATACGCAGTATTTT.

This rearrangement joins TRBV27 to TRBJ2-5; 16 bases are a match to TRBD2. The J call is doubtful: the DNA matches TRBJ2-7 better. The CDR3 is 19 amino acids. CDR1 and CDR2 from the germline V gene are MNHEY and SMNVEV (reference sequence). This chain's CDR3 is CASSLKGLAGGSYSYEQYF. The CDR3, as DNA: TGTGCCAGCAGTTTAAAGGGACTAGCGGGAGGGTCCTACTCCTACGAGCAGTACTTC.

CDR3 bases: TGTGCCAGCAGTTTACGACAGGGGGTAAGAGCTGAAGCTTTCTTT. It translates to CASSLRQGVRAEAFF. This sequence joins TRBV27 and TRBJ1-1, with 9 nucleotides matching TRBD1. The junction had 7 bases not matched to a gene; V was cut back by 2 bases and J by 6 bases. The germline CDR1 and CDR2 sequences are MNHEY and SMNVEV (reference sequence). This CDR3 has 15 residues.

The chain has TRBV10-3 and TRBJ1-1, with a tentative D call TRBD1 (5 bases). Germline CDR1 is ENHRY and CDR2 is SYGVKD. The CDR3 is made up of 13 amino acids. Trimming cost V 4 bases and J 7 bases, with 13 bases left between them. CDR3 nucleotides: TGTGCCATCAGTGGACCCGGGACTGTTGAAGCTTTCTTT. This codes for CAISGPGTVEAFF.

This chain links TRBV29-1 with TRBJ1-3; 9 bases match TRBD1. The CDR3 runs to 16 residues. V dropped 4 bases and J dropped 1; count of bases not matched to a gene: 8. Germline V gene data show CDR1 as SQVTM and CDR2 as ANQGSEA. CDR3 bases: TGCAGCGTTGGGGGACAGGGCATGAATTCTGGAAACACCATATATTTT. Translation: CSVGGQGMNSGNTIYF.

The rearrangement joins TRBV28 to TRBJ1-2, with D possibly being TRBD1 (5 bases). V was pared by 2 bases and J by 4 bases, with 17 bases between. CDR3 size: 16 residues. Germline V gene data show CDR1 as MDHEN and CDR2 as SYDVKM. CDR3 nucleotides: TGTGCCAGCAGTTTACGATCTGGCAGGGCTGGCTATGGCTACACCTTC. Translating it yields CASSLRSGRAGYGYTF.

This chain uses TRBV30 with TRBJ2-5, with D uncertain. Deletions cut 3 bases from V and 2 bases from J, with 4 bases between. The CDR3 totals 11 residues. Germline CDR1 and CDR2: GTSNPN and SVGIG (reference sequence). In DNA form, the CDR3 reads TGTGCCTGGAGGCGTCAAGAGACCCAGTACTTC. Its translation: CAWRRQETQYF.

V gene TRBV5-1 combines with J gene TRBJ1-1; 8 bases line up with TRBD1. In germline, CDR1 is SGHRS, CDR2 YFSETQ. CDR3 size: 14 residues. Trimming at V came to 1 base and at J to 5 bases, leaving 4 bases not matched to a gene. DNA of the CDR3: TGCGCCAGCAGCTTGCAGGGGGCGCGGACTGAAGCTTTCTTT. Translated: CASSLQGARTEAFF. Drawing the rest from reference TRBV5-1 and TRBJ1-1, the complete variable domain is KAGVTQTPRYLIKTRGQQVTLSCSPISGHRSVSWYQQTPGQGLQFLFEYFSETQRNKGNFPGRFSGRQFSNSRSEMNVSTLELGDSALYLCASSLQGARTEAFFGQGTRLTVV.

The CDR3 DNA reads TGTGCTAGTGGCTCCGTGCGGGGCCCAGGCATAGATACGCAGTATTTT. Translation: CASGSVRGPGIDTQYF. The rearrangement links TRBV12-5 to TRBJ2-3, with D perhaps TRBD2 (6 bases). Germline values: CDR1 LGHNT, CDR2 FRNRAP. Trimming pared 6 bases from V and 5 bases from J, leaving 21 bases between. The CDR3 loop spans 16 amino acids.

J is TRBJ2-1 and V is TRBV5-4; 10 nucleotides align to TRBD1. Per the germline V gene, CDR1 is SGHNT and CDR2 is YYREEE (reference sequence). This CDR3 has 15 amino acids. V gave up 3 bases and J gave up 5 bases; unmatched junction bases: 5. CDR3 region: CASSSKDRGDNEQFF. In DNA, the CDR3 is TGTGCCAGCAGCTCCAAGGACAGGGGGGACAATGAGCAGTTCTTC. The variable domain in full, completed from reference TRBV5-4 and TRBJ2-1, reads ETGVTQSPTHLIKTRGQQVTLRCSSQSGHNTVSWYQQALGQGPQFIFQYYREEENGRGNFPPRFSGLQFPNYSSELNVNALELDDSALYLCASSSKDRGDNEQFFGPGTRLTVL.

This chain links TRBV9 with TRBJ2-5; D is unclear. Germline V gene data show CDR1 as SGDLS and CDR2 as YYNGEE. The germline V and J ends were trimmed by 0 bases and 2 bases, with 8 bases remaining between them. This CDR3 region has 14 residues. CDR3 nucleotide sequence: TGTGCCAGCAGCGTAGTGTTCCAGCAAGAGACCCAGTACTTC. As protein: CASSVVFQQETQYF.

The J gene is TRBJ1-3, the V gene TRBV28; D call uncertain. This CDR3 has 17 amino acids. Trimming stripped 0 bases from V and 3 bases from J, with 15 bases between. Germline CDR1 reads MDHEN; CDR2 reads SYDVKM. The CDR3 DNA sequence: TGTGCCAGCAGTTTATGGGAGGGCCGTCGGGGTGGAAACACCATATATTTT. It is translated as CASSLWEGRRGGNTIYF.

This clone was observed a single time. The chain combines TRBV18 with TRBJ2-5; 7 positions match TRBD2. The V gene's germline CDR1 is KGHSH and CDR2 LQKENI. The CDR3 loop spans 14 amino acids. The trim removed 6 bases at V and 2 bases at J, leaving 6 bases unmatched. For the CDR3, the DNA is TGTGCCAGCTCTCGGTCTAGCGGACAAGAGACCCAGTACTTC. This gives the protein CASSRSSGQETQYF.